This section outlines one T cell receptor beta chain sequence together with its context. This entry belongs to a study of blood T cell repertoires in COVID-19. Study as a whole: There were acute and convalescent COVID-19 samples, and they came from the United States, Italy and Spain. PBMCs, B-cell-depleted T cells, or T cells provided the cDNA or gDNA that made up the material.

V shed 1 base and J 5 bases; nucleotides not matched to a gene: 11. The CDR3 runs to 17 residues. The V gene's germline CDR1 is WSHSY and CDR2 SAAADI. As originally analysed: It was from reference gene primer amplification that nucleated cell counts were estimated. The repertoire was sequenced with immunoSEQ multiplex PCR; TCRdb's copy has only in-frame clones and lacks some. The V and J calls and clone size were taken over from that table, and D and trimming were inferred from the DNA. The sample lists 90,000 to 150,000 clones, roughly four fifths occurring once. The sequence derives from a middle-aged man with acute or convalescent COVID-19. Sequenced sample: peripheral blood. The gene calls are TRBV10-2 and TRBJ2-5; 9 positions agree with TRBD2. The CDR3 here is CASSEFGMGSGSETQYF. CDR3 DNA: TGCGCCAGCAGTGAGTTTGGGATGGGTAGCGGGAGTGAGACCCAGTACTTC.